This TCR beta chain was sequenced for a study of T cells after yellow fever vaccination (dated by TCRdb to between 2018 and 2021). In terms of the full investigation: Libraries from fractions with low cell numbers were prepared with the SMART-Seq v4 Ultra Low Input RNA kit. To follow T-cell clones before and after primary and booster YFV17D yellow fever vaccination, bulk TCR alpha and beta repertoires were sequenced over time. Blood was collected at multiple timepoints before and after primary and secondary immunization, and bulk PBMC replicates and cell subsets were isolated. Two healthy male donors, one aged 18 to 30 and one aged 30 to 39 years, were included in the cohort.

Overall results and qualifications from the work: The study included only a couple of donors, which limits how far the findings can be generalized. The secondary T-cell response was weaker than the primary response but faster, peaking on day 5 instead of day 15. Because abundant contaminating clonotypes from the bulk population could be contained in FACS-sorted repertoires, computational filtering was required. After the booster, most clones that had expanded after primary vaccination were detected again (around 96% of CD4 and 70% to 90% of CD8), suggesting broad maintenance of memory. A small share of clonotypes was detected in both CD4 and CD8 compartments, with the overlap likely arising from convergent recombination.

This clonotype came up a few times. What this receptor recognizes is not known. No per-base quality is available; no much larger clone lies one base away. Synthesis of TCR cDNA relied on 5'RACE template switching, a step that introduced a universal primer site along with unique molecular identifiers. Priming of cDNA synthesis was performed from both the TCR alpha and TCR beta constant segments. Two PCR steps were used to amplify libraries, with sample barcodes and sequencing adapters being added in the second step. Sequencing of the libraries was done on either Illumina HiSeq 2500 (2x100 bp) or NovaSeq (2x150 bp). The authors' pipeline ran thus. Reads were demultiplexed and collapsed into UMI consensus sequences with MIGEC, and V(D)J alignment was performed with MiXCR. Vaccine-responding clonotypes were identified with edgeR using replicate PBMC samples, with FDR below 0.01 and a log2 fold change above 5 up to day 15 being required. Each bulk clonotype received a CD4 or CD8 identity based on whether the sequenced CD4 or CD8 repertoire contained that clonotype at higher abundance. TCRdb reprocessed the public reads (quality trimming at Q25 with fastp, clone calling with MiXCR) and kept in-frame beta chains. CDR3 protein sequences are deduplicated, and each keeps its most common genes and DNA. The V and J calls here are based on TCRdb, not the publication. The sample table lists hundreds of thousands of distinct CDR3 sequences, 13% of them with a count of one. Over 12% of the sample comes from the top ten.

The sample's treatment or condition label is to be understood as: live attenuated yellow fever vaccine strain. At every blood-draw timepoint, two biological replicates of bulk PBMCs were collected. PBMCs were isolated from peripheral blood using a standard Ficoll-Paque protocol. TriZol was used to extract RNA from bulk PBMCs, from CD4 and CD8 fractions, and from dextramer-positive and dextramer-negative fractions. Trimmed from V: 0 bases; trimmed from J: 7 bases; junction bases lacking a gene match: 12. According to the germline V gene, CDR1 reads SQVTM and CDR2 reads ANQGSEA. CDR3 length: 18 amino acids, cysteine to phenylalanine. Only the CDR3 DNA is retained, 54 bases long and in frame from the first base.

The sequence derives from a man between 25 and 39 years old who received the YFV17D yellow fever vaccine. The rearranged segments are TRBV29-1 and TRBJ2-1; 13 central bases correspond to TRBD2. The source was PBMCs, collected on the day of the yellow fever booster vaccination. The nucleotides read TGCAGCGTTGAAGAAGGGGCTCAGGGACTAGCGGGAAGGAATGAGCAGTTCTTC. Its amino acids are CSVEEGAQGLAGRNEQFF.